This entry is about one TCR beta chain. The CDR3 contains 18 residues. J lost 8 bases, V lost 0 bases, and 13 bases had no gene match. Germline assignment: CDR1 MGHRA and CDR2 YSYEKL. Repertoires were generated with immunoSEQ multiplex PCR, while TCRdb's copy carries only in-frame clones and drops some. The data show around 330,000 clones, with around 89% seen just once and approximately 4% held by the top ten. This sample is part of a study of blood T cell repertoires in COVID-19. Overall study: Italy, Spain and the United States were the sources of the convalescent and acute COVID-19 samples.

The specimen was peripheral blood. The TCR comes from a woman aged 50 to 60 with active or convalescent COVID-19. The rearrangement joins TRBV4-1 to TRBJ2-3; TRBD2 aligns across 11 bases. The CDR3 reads CASSQEPTSGTDSGTQYF. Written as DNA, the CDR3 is TGCGCCAGCAGCCAAGAACCGACTAGCGGGACTGACAGTGGTACGCAGTATTTT.